This T cell receptor (beta chain) was captured by sequencing in a study of T cells after yellow fever vaccination. This clonotype was observed at least ten times. TCRdb itself ran the 5' RACE reads through MiXCR, one entry per CDR3 protein. The sample consists of approximately 31,000 distinct CDR3 sequences, over 9.5% of them appearing once. Germline CDR1 and CDR2: SQVTM and ANQGSEA. Deletions cut 3 bases from V and 1 base from J, with 15 bases between. There are 15 residues in the CDR3. V usage is TRBV29-1 and J usage is TRBJ1-2; D remains ambiguous. The TCR originated in a man aged 18 to 35 who received the YFV17D yellow fever vaccine. This material consisted of PBMCs, either bulk or a sorted T-cell subset (CD4+, CD8+, memory, or dextramer-sorted; not recorded which), taken more than 14 days after the first yellow fever vaccination. CDR3 sequence reads: CSVEAGVRDNYGYTF. The CDR3 DNA sequence: TGCAGCGTTGAGGCAGGAGTGAGGGATAACTATGGCTACACCTTC.